These 5 T cell receptor beta chains originate from one sample sequenced in a study of blood T cells in healthy people across ages. PCR was performed a second time for about 7 to 11 cycles using a sample-barcoded 5' primer and a J-beta primer mix. From the 5' RACE reads, TCRdb called clonotypes with MiXCR, one entry per CDR3 protein. The sample carries hundreds of thousands of distinct CDR3 sequences, more than 20% recorded once. The specimen sequenced was blood. All receptors derive from an older man in good health.

This clonotype was seen more than once but under ten times. This chain links TRBV20-1 with TRBJ1-5; 9 bases map to TRBD1. CDR1 is DFQATT, CDR2 SNEGSKA, per germline (reference sequence). The CDR3 covers 14 residues. Trimming removed 2 bases from V and 9 bases from J; junction bases left unmatched: 8. This chain's CDR3 is CSARPPGQGPPQHF. In DNA, the CDR3 is TGCAGTGCTAGACCTCCGGGACAGGGTCCGCCCCAGCATTTT.

The chain couples TRBV5-6 to TRBJ2-4, with D perhaps matching TRBD1 (6 bases). V gave up 0 bases and J gave up 9 bases, with 13 bases separating them. In germline, CDR1 is SGHDT, CDR2 YYEEEE. There are 14 residues in the CDR3. CDR3 sequence: CASSLVQGSGIQYF. DNA for the CDR3: TGTGCCAGCAGCTTGGTGCAGGGGTCGGGCATTCAGTACTTC.

The DNA for the CDR3 is TGTGCCAGCAGTGAATTGACAGGGGGCACAACAGAGACCCAGTACTTC. Translating it yields CASSELTGGTTETQYF. The rearrangement links TRBV2 to TRBJ2-5; 10 bases align to TRBD1. V lost 2 bases, J lost 4 bases, and 7 bases stayed unmatched. The CDR3 runs to 16 residues. CDR1 SNHLY and CDR2 FYNNEI come from the germline V gene. Combining the CDR3 with reference TRBV2 and TRBJ2-5 gives the whole variable domain EPEVTQTPSHQVTQMGQEVILRCVPISNHLYFYWYRQILGQKVEFLVSFYNNEISEKSEIFDDQFSVERPDGSNFTLKIRSTKLEDSAMYFCASSELTGGTTETQYFGPGTRLLVL.

The chain employs TRBV11-2 and TRBJ2-7, with unresolved D. Germline V gives CDR1 SGHAT, CDR2 FQNNGV. The V end lost 0 bases, the J end lost 3 bases, and 6 bases lay between the germline ends. The CDR3 consists of 13 residues. DNA of the CDR3: TGTGCCAGCAGCTTAGACAGGCACTACGAGCAGTACTTC. This encodes CASSLDRHYEQYF.

As regards this clonotype: Relative to the germline gene, one junction end is altered; a read error may explain this. The chain joins TRBV6-1 to TRBJ2-3, with 7 bases identical to TRBD2. The CDR3 spans 18 residues. Per germline, CDR1 MNHNS and CDR2 SASEGT. The CDR3 sequence: CASSEGRSFQRDPDTQYF. The CDR3 bases are TGTGCCAGCAGCGAAGGAAGGTCGTTCCAGCGGGACCCAGATACGCAGTATTTT.